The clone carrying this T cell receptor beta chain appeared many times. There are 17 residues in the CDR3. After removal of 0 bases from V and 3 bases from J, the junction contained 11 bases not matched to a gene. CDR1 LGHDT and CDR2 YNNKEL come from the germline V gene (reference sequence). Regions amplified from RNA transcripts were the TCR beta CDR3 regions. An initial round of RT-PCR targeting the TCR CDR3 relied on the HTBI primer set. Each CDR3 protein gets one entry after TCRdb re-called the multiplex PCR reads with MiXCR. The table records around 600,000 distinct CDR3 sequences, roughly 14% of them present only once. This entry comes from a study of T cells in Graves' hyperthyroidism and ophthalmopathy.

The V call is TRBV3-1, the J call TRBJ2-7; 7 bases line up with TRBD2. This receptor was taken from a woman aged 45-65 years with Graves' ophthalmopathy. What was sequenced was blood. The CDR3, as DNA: TGTGCCAGCAGCCAAGAAGGGTTGCGGGAGATCGGCTACGAGCAGTACTTC. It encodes CASSQEGLREIGYEQYF.